This is a list of T cell receptor beta chains from one sample in a study of blood T cell repertoires in COVID-19. This table comes from immunoSEQ multiplex PCR, and its TCRdb copy is limited to in-frame clones, with some not included. The repertoire includes a few hundred thousand clones, nearly 90% of them detected once, and 9.4% sits in the top ten. Source material: peripheral blood. Receptors originate from a young man with active or convalescent COVID-19. Each CDR3 is given with its conserved first and last residue. Fields, in order: J gene, V gene, D gene, CDR3 DNA, CDR3 protein. D genes are given only for firm matches.

J: TRBJ1-5
V: TRBV10-2
D: .
DNA: TGCGCCAGCAGTGATTGGGCCCGAAATAGCAATCAGCCCCAGCATTTT
CDR3: CASSDWARNSNQPQHF

J: TRBJ1-1
V: TRBV19
D: .
DNA: TGTGCCAGTAGTCCCGAGGGGGGGACTGAAGCTTTCTTT
CDR3: CASSPEGGTEAFF

J: TRBJ2-7
V: TRBV5-4
D: TRBD1
DNA: TGTGCCAGCAGCTTGGGGGGGACAGTTACCTCCTACGAGCAGTACTTC
CDR3: CASSLGGTVTSYEQYF

J: TRBJ2-7
V: TRBV7-9
D: TRBD1
DNA: TGTGCCAGCAGCTCGACAGGGAGCTCCTACGAGCAGTACTTC
CDR3: CASSSTGSSYEQYF

J: TRBJ1-2
V: TRBV7-3
D: TRBD1
DNA: TGTGCCAGCAGCTCCCAAACAGACAGGGAAGGCTACACCTTC
CDR3: CASSSQTDREGYTF

J: TRBJ2-1
V: TRBV4-3
D: .
DNA: TGCGCCAGCAGCCAAGACGACTCAACCTACAATGAGCAGTTCTTC
CDR3: CASSQDDSTYNEQFF

J: TRBJ1-1
V: TRBV9
D: .
DNA: TGTGCCAGCAGCCCTCCAGTGAACACTGAAGCTTTCTTT
CDR3: CASSPPVNTEAFF

J: TRBJ2-4
V: TRBV11-2
D: .
DNA: TGTGCCAGCAGCCCGTCCAGGCAGATCAAAAACATTCAGTACTTC
CDR3: CASSPSRQIKNIQYF

J: TRBJ2-3
V: TRBV7-6
D: TRBD2
DNA: TGTGCCAGCAGCTTAGGGGTAGCGGGGGAGTTAGATACGCAGTATTTT
CDR3: CASSLGVAGELDTQYF

J: TRBJ2-3
V: TRBV28
D: TRBD2
DNA: TGTGCCAGCAGTTTCGGGACTAGCGGGGGGTGGGCAGATACGCAGTATTTT
CDR3: CASSFGTSGGWADTQYF

J: TRBJ2-1
V: TRBV6-5
D: .
DNA: TGTGCCAGCAGTTACGTACAGGCGATACCCTACAATGAGCAGTTCTTC
CDR3: CASSYVQAIPYNEQFF

J: TRBJ2-7
V: TRBV11-3
D: TRBD1
DNA: TGTGCCAGCAGCTTAGGGTCAGGGGGAGCCTACGAGCAGTACTTC
CDR3: CASSLGSGGAYEQYF

J: TRBJ2-1
V: TRBV4-1
D: TRBD2
DNA: TGCGCCAGCAGCCAAGCTACTAGCGGATACAATGAGCAGTTCTTC
CDR3: CASSQATSGYNEQFF

J: TRBJ2-4
V: TRBV27
D: TRBD1
DNA: TGTGCCAGCAGTCCCGGACAGGGCTTAGCCAAAAACATTCAGTACTTC
CDR3: CASSPGQGLAKNIQYF

J: TRBJ2-7
V: TRBV29-1
D: TRBD1
DNA: TGCAGCGTTGATTCTGGACAGGGGCGCGAGCAGTACTTC
CDR3: CSVDSGQGREQYF

J: TRBJ2-1
V: TRBV4-1
D: TRBD2
DNA: TGCGCCAGCAGCCAAGCAGCCCGGGCTAGCGGGGGGGTACTCAATGAGCAGTTCTTC
CDR3: CASSQAARASGGVLNEQFF

J: TRBJ2-5
V: TRBV12-5
D: .
DNA: TGTGCTAGTGGTTTAGGACTGGGGGCGGAGACCCAGTACTTC
CDR3: CASGLGLGAETQYF

J: TRBJ2-7
V: TRBV6-5
D: TRBD2
DNA: TGTGCCATCAAACCGGGACTAGCGGGCTACGAGCAGTACTTC
CDR3: CAIKPGLAGYEQYF